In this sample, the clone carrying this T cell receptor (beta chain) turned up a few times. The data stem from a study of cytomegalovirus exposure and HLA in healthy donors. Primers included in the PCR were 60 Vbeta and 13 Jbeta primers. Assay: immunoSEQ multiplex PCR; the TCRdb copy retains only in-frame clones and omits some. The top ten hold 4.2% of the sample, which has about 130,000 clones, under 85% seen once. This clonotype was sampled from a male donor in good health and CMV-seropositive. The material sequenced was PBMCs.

The chain's CDR3 is CASSLSSIHGYTF. CDR3 coding DNA: TGTGCCAGCAGCTTGAGTAGTATCCATGGCTACACCTTC. This chain links TRBV13 with TRBJ1-2; D unresolved. This CDR3 has 13 residues. V dropped 3 bases and J dropped 6 bases, with 11 bases sitting between them. Germline lookup yields CDR1 PRHDT and CDR2 FYEKMQ (reference sequence).